The 26 T cell receptor beta chains below were found in one sample sequenced in a study of sequential checkpoint blockade in melanoma. Profiled with immunoSEQ multiplex PCR; TCRdb holds only in-frame clones, not every one. Of roughly 20,000 clones in the sample, roughly 30% were seen once. Treatment reported: randomized to nivolumab then ipilimumab (arm A) or the reverse (arm B). Sequences were derived from tumor tissue (inferred from file names), sampled from a patient given nivolumab and ipilimumab in sequence. These receptors came from a human donor with melanoma.

The gene calls are TRBV12-5 and TRBJ2-1; 8 bases are a match to TRBD2. Germline V gene sequence: CDR1 LGHNT, CDR2 FRNRAP. CDR3 length: 13 amino acids. In DNA, the CDR3 is TGTGCCAGCGGGGGCGGGGGGTACAATGAGCAGTTCTTC. It encodes CASGGGGYNEQFF.

A single count supports this clone. The genes are TRBV11-3 and TRBJ2-2; TRBD2 agrees at 14 bases. Trimming cost V 3 bases and J 6 bases; bases outside gene matches: 3. The CDR3 contains 16 residues. Germline V lookup: CDR1 SGHNT, CDR2 YENEEA. The CDR3 DNA follows: TGTGCCAGCAGCTTTTCGACTAGCGGGGGGGCCGGGGAGCTGTTTTTT. This sequence encodes CASSFSTSGGAGELFF.

This clone was seen at least ten times. This chain joins TRBV7-1 and TRBJ1-2; D is unresolved. TRBV7-1 is an open reading frame, and its role is uncertain. V lost 5 bases, J lost 0 bases, and 16 bases lay in between. The CDR3 consists of 16 residues. The CDR3 reads CASSARPGSTNYGYTF. The DNA of the CDR3 is TGTGCCAGCAGCGCCCGCCCGGGCAGCACTAACTATGGCTACACCTTC.

The chain joins TRBV28 to TRBJ2-3; maybe TRBD2 (6 bases). Germline V CDR1 and CDR2: MDHEN, SYDVKM. V was clipped by 5 bases and J by 0 bases, with 21 bases between them. This CDR3 is 18 amino acids long. The CDR3 loop is CASSPGLGLSTSTDTQYF. As DNA, the CDR3 is TGTGCCAGCAGTCCGGGACTCGGGCTTTCTACTAGCACAGATACGCAGTATTTT.

The V call is TRBV10-3, the J call TRBJ2-6, with D possibly being TRBD1 or TRBD2 (5 bases each). Germline-derived CDR1 and CDR2 are ENHRY and SYGVKD. The CDR3 sequence is 18 residues long. V was pared by 2 bases and J by 3 bases, with 17 bases between. This CDR3 is CAISERDRTKIGANVLTF. The CDR3 region has the DNA TGTGCCATCAGTGAGAGGGACCGGACAAAGATTGGGGCCAACGTCCTGACTTTC.

This clone was detected only a few times. The chain carries TRBV9 and TRBJ2-3, with D perhaps TRBD1 (5 bases). CDR3 length: 14 amino acids. V lost 8 bases and J lost 2, with 15 bases in between. Germline lookup yields CDR1 SGDLS and CDR2 YYNGEE. CDR3 sequence reads: CARGAEPVTDTQYF. The CDR3 bases are TGTGCCAGAGGGGCCGAACCCGTCACAGATACGCAGTATTTT.

This clone was seen a handful of times. The chain joins TRBV6-8 to TRBJ2-2, with 7 nucleotides matching TRBD2. This CDR3 has 15 residues. Germline CDR1 is MNHGY and CDR2 is SAAAGT. With V trimmed by 4 bases and J by 3 bases, 5 bases remained unmatched. CDR3 sequence (DNA): TGTGCCAGCAGTTCCGGACTAGGGGACACCGGGGAGCTGTTTTTT. Its translation is CASSSGLGDTGELFF.

This chain links TRBV5-1 with TRBJ1-4; 9 nucleotides match TRBD1. This CDR3 spans 15 amino acids. Trimming cost V 3 bases and J 1 base; bases outside gene matches: 1. Germline values: CDR1 SGHRS, CDR2 YFSETQ. Here the CDR3 reads CASSWTGETNEKLFF. The CDR3 coding sequence is TGCGCCAGCAGCTGGACAGGGGAAACTAATGAAAAACTGTTTTTT.

The rearrangement links TRBV18 to TRBJ2-7; 7 positions match TRBD1. J lost 0 bases, V lost 6 bases, and 5 bases had no gene match. This CDR3 is 14 amino acids long. Germline V gene lookup returns CDR1 KGHSH and CDR2 LQKENI. The CDR3 loop reads CASSGQASSYEQYF. The CDR3 DNA is TGTGCCAGCTCTGGACAGGCGAGCTCCTACGAGCAGTACTTC.

The chain recombines TRBV10-3 with TRBJ1-5; no clear D gene. There are 12 residues in the CDR3. CDR1 is ENHRY and CDR2 is SYGVKD in the germline V gene. Trimming took off 2 bases at V and 8 bases at J, with 7 bases between the two ends. The CDR3 bases are TGTGCCATCAGTGAGGTCGATAAGCCCCAGCATTTT. Translated, it gives CAISEVDKPQHF.

A few counts support this clone. This chain links TRBV9 with TRBJ1-1; 8 nucleotides align to TRBD1. The V gene end was trimmed by 6 bases and the J gene end by 0 bases; junction bases not matched to a gene: 4. The CDR3 has 14 residues. Germline values: CDR1 SGDLS, CDR2 YYNGEE. CDR3 DNA sequence: TGTGCCAGCAAACAGGGGGAGGTGAACACTGAAGCTTTCTTT. Translated, it gives CASKQGEVNTEAFF.

This clone was picked up a small number of times. This chain links TRBV11-3 with TRBJ1-3, with 9 bases aligning to TRBD1. The CDR3 has 16 amino acids. The J segment lost 4 bases and the V segment lost 5 bases, leaving 9 bases of the junction unmatched. From germline, CDR1 is SGHNT and CDR2 YENEEA. The CDR3 nucleotides read TGTGCCAGCAGCATAACAGGGGGCGCTCCCGGAAACACCATATATTTT. Its translation is CASSITGGAPGNTIYF.

This clone was observed a handful of times. The J gene is TRBJ2-1, the V gene TRBV6-8; 9 bases map to TRBD1. J gave up 8 bases and V 10 bases, and 9 bases lay outside the gene matches. The CDR3 length is 13 residues. Germline CDR1 reads MNHGY; CDR2 reads SAAAGT. CDR3 amino acids: CATWDRAGDEQFF. The CDR3 region has the DNA TGTGCCACCTGGGACAGGGCAGGCGATGAGCAGTTCTTC.

This clone was picked up a small number of times. The CDR3 sequence is CASRPRTGRMHTGELFF. CDR3 sequence (DNA): TGTGCCAGCCGACCCCGGACCGGAAGAATGCACACCGGGGAGCTGTTTTTT. This chain connects TRBV6-8 to TRBJ2-2, with D unresolved. The CDR3 length is 17 residues. Germline CDR1 reads MNHGY; CDR2 reads SAAAGT. Between the trimmed V and J ends, which lost 8 bases and 3 bases, there was a span of 22 bases.

The chain couples TRBV7-6 to TRBJ1-1; a weak D match, TRBD1 (6 bases). The CDR3 totals 16 residues. V lost 5 bases and J 14 bases, leaving 30 bases between the germline ends. Germline V gene lookup returns CDR1 SGHVS and CDR2 FNYEAQ. The CDR3 sequence: CASSQEEGVLGARTFF. CDR3 coding DNA: TGTGCCAGCAGCCAAGAAGAGGGAGTCCTGGGGGCGCGTACCTTCTTT.

The rearrangement links TRBV29-1 to TRBJ2-1; 8 bases agree with TRBD2. CDR1 is SQVTM, CDR2 ANQGSEA, per germline. There are 14 residues in the CDR3. V lost 6 bases and J lost 4; bases outside the gene matches: 8. The CDR3, as DNA: TGCAGCGTCCTGCGGGGGGCCGCTTACAATGAGCAGTTCTTC. It is translated as CSVLRGAAYNEQFF.

The chain combines TRBV23-1 with TRBJ1-2; 8 positions agree with TRBD1. TRBV23-1 is noted as an ORF with a role that remains uncertain. The ends lost 6 bases at V and 3 bases at J; junction bases unmatched: 3. The CDR3 consists of 13 residues. The CDR3: CASSKGQDYGYTF. DNA of the CDR3: TGCGCCAGCAGCAAGGGACAGGACTATGGCTACACCTTC.

The chain employs TRBV15 and TRBJ2-2; 8 nucleotides line up with TRBD2. Losses at the gene ends were 5 bases for V and 1 base for J; bases not matched to a gene: 9. The germline V gene has CDR1 LNHNV and CDR2 YYDKDF (reference sequence). The CDR3 runs 17 residues. The CDR3 loop is CATSGPIAGQNTGELFF. CDR3 sequence (DNA): TGTGCCACCAGCGGCCCTATAGCGGGACAGAACACCGGGGAGCTGTTTTTT.

The chain employs TRBV19 and TRBJ2-7; 7 nucleotides line up with TRBD2. The CDR3 totals 13 residues. Trimming at V came to 5 bases and at J to 3 bases, leaving 4 bases not matched to a gene. Germline V lookup: CDR1 LNHDA, CDR2 SQIVND (reference sequence). CDR3 region: CASSWGGSYEQYF. CDR3 DNA sequence: TGTGCCAGTAGTTGGGGGGGAAGCTACGAGCAGTACTTC.

The chain uses TRBV28 and TRBJ2-7, with 7 bases fitting TRBD2. J was trimmed by 5 bases and V by 3 bases; bases with no gene match: 10. The CDR3 runs 15 residues. Germline V gene sequence: CDR1 MDHEN, CDR2 SYDVKM. CDR3 region: CASSFAGVNIDEQYF. The CDR3 coding sequence is TGTGCCAGCAGTTTCGCGGGGGTGAATATCGACGAGCAGTACTTC.

The chain is built from TRBV18 and TRBJ2-1; 9 bases agree with TRBD2. Per the germline V gene, CDR1 is KGHSH and CDR2 is LQKENI. The CDR3 consists of 15 residues. Unmatched junction bases numbered 2, after V lost 2 bases and J lost 3 bases. The CDR3 loop reads CASSPERGVYNEQFF. The CDR3 DNA reads TGTGCCAGCTCACCAGAGCGGGGGGTCTACAATGAGCAGTTCTTC.

This clone was seen at least ten times. This chain joins TRBV11-3 and TRBJ1-2; 7 bases are shared with TRBD1. The CDR3 consists of 15 residues. V shed 2 bases, J shed 7 bases, and the junction held 10 bases outside the gene matches. Germline CDR1 SGHNT, CDR2 YENEEA. The CDR3 is CASSLLGGSGGGYTF. The CDR3 nucleotides are TGTGCCAGCAGCTTACTAGGGGGCTCGGGAGGTGGCTACACCTTC.

The chain recombines TRBV28 with TRBJ2-5; D not resolved. Trimming left V 6 bases short and J 1 base short, with 15 bases between. The CDR3 covers 15 residues. Germline V CDR1 and CDR2: MDHEN, SYDVKM. The CDR3, as DNA: TGTGCCAGCAGCTCCACTACAGATCCCCAAGAGACCCAGTACTTC. Protein: CASSSTTDPQETQYF.

The CDR3 bases are TGTGCCAGCTCCGTGGGGCAGGCCTCCTACGAGCAGTACTTC. Translated, it gives CASSVGQASYEQYF. V is TRBV18 and J is TRBJ2-7, with D possibly TRBD1 on 5 matching bases. This CDR3 contains 14 residues. The germline V and J ends were trimmed by 6 bases and 0 bases, with 12 bases remaining between them. From germline, CDR1 is KGHSH and CDR2 LQKENI.

The chain uses TRBV19 and TRBJ1-5, with D uncertain. Deletions cut 5 bases from V and 4 bases from J, with 18 bases between. In germline, CDR1 is LNHDA, CDR2 SQIVND (reference sequence). CDR3 length equals 16 residues. CDR3 coding DNA: TGTGCCAGTAGTGTGTCCGGGTCCGTCGTTAATCAGCCCCAGCATTTT. Residues: CASSVSGSVVNQPQHF.

This clone was detected only a few times. The rearrangement joins TRBV4-1 to TRBJ1-2; D ambiguous. CDR3 length: 16 residues. CDR1 and CDR2 from the germline V gene are MGHRA and YSYEKL. V lost 0 bases to trimming and J lost 2 bases, with 13 bases between them. The CDR3 DNA sequence: TGCGCCAGCAGCCAAGAAAGCGCATTCCTAAACTATGGCTACACCTTC. Amino acid sequence: CASSQESAFLNYGYTF.